This is a list of T cell receptor beta chains from one sample in a study of identical twins. TCRdb recomputed calls from the 5' RACE reads with MiXCR, one row per CDR3 protein. This sample yields about 790,000 distinct CDR3 sequences, of which approximately 18% are seen a single time; roughly 13% belongs to the top ten. The same specimen was also included in a second study, on T cells expressing NK-cell markers.

The sample taken for sequencing was PBMCs. These receptors came from a woman aged 18-29 years in good health. Each CDR3 is given with its conserved first and last residue. D genes are given only for firm matches. The size field is filled for only some rows; it gives once, few, many or a size class.

d_gene | j_gene | abundance | v_gene | CDR3nt | CDR3aa
- | TRBJ1-4 | - | TRBV4-3 | TGCGCCAGCAGCCAAGAGCCCGGGAGGGGTGAAAAACTGTTTTTT | CASSQEPGRGEKLFF
- | TRBJ2-1 | - | TRBV10-1 | TGCGCCAGCAGTGATGGACAGAGCCTCGATGAGCAGTTCTTC | CASSDGQSLDEQFF
- | TRBJ1-4 | few | TRBV12-3/TRBV12-4 | TGTGCCAGCAGAGGGGATTCCGAAAAACTGTTTTTT | CASRGDSEKLFF
TRBD1 | TRBJ1-5 | few | TRBV7-2 | TGTGCCAGCAGCCGACAGGGTTGGGGTCAGCCCCAGCATTTT | CASSRQGWGQPQHF
- | TRBJ2-1 | few | TRBV24-1 | TGTGCCACCAGTGATTTGTGGTCCAATGAGCAGTTCTTC | CATSDLWSNEQFF
- | TRBJ2-1 | few | TRBV20-1 | TGCAGTGCTAGACTCGCCATCTACAATGAGCAGTTCTTC | CSARLAIYNEQFF
TRBD1 | TRBJ1-1 | - | TRBV15 | TGTGCCACCAGCAGGTCAGGGGGGCGGGCTGAAGCTTTCTTT | CATSRSGGRAEAFF
- | TRBJ2-1 | - | TRBV5-1 | TGCGCCAGCATCAAGACTGGCCAGGGGACCCTACACAATGAGCAGTTCTTC | CASIKTGQGTLHNEQFF
- | TRBJ1-2 | - | TRBV3-1 | TGTGCCAGCAGCCGGAAGGGACAAGGCTATGGCTACACCTTC | CASSRKGQGYGYTF
- | TRBJ2-3 | - | TRBV7-9 | TGTGCCAGCAGCTTGGGGCGGGTTGTCGCAGATACGCAGTATTTT | CASSLGRVVADTQYF
TRBD1 | TRBJ2-5 | few | TRBV12-3/TRBV12-4 | TGTGCCAGCTCTTATAGGACAGGGCGAGAGACCCAGTACTTC | CASSYRTGRETQYF
TRBD1 | TRBJ2-5 | - | TRBV5-1 | TGCGCCAGCAGCGGGACAGGGGGCTATCAAGAGACCCAGTACTTC | CASSGTGGYQETQYF
TRBD1 | TRBJ1-6 | - | TRBV4-1 | TGCGCCAGCGAAGGACAGGGAGATTCACCCCTCCACTTT | CASEGQGDSPLHF
- | TRBJ1-3 | - | TRBV12-3/TRBV12-4 | TGTGCCAGCAGTTTATTGAGACAGCTATATTTT | CASSLLRQLYF
TRBD2 | TRBJ2-7 | - | TRBV14 | TGTGCCAGCAGCCAGGGACTAACAGACCAGTACTTC | CASSQGLTDQYF
TRBD2 | TRBJ2-5 | few | TRBV20-1 | TGCAGTGCTAGAGAGGGAGGGGAGCGGTGGGAGACCCAGTACTTC | CSAREGGERWETQYF
- | TRBJ1-1 | - | TRBV4-3 | TGCGCCAGCAGCTCCCGGGAACGGGGGACTGAAGCTTTCTTT | CASSSRERGTEAFF
- | TRBJ2-5 | few | TRBV15 | TGTGCCACCAGCAGAGAGGGCCTAGCAGAGACCCAGTACTTC | CATSREGLAETQYF
TRBD2 | TRBJ2-1 | few | TRBV20-1 | TGCAGTGCTAACCTAGCGGGAAGCTACAATGAGCAGTTCTTC | CSANLAGSYNEQFF
TRBD1 | TRBJ2-2 | - | TRBV10-2 | TGCGCCAGCAGAGACAGGGGGCCCGGGGAGCTGTTTTTT | CASRDRGPGELFF
TRBD2 | TRBJ2-1 | - | TRBV20-1 | TGCAGTGCTAGTGCCGGGGGGGCTTACAATGAGCAGTTCTTC | CSASAGGAYNEQFF
- | TRBJ2-3 | few | TRBV6-1 | TGTGCCAGCACCCGTTACGGAAAGACAGATACGCAGTATTTT | CASTRYGKTDTQYF
TRBD1 | TRBJ2-6 | once | TRBV5-1 | TGCGCCAGCAGCCCCGGACAGGGGGCTGGGGCCAACGTCCTGACTTTC | CASSPGQGAGANVLTF
- | TRBJ2-7 | many | TRBV6-5 | TGTGCCAGCAGTTACGGCCGGCAGAACTACGAGCAGTACTTC | CASSYGRQNYEQYF
- | TRBJ2-3 | - | TRBV10-3 | TGTGCCGTACAGGGATCAGATACGCAGTATTTT | CAVQGSDTQYF
- | TRBJ2-7 | - | TRBV5-1 | TGCGCCAGCAGCTTCCGGGACCGGTCTAACGAGCAGTACTTC | CASSFRDRSNEQYF
- | TRBJ2-1 | - | TRBV7-2 | TGTGCCAGCAGCTTAGCGGGAGCGGTCTGGAATGAGCAGTTCTTC | CASSLAGAVWNEQFF
TRBD2 | TRBJ2-5 | many | TRBV12-3/TRBV12-4 | TGTGCCAGCAGCGAGGCTGCGGGAGTCTACGAGACCCAGTACTTC | CASSEAAGVYETQYF
- | TRBJ1-4 | few | TRBV15 | TGTGCCACCGCTTGGGGAGTTAATGAAAAACTGTTTTTT | CATAWGVNEKLFF
TRBD1 | TRBJ1-2 | few | TRBV7-2 | TGTGCCAGCAGCCCTCGGACAGGGGCCAACTATGGCTACACCTTC | CASSPRTGANYGYTF
- | TRBJ2-7 | few | TRBV3-1 | TGTGCCAGCAGCCAACCGGAGTCCTACGAGCAGTACTTC | CASSQPESYEQYF
TRBD2 | TRBJ2-1 | - | TRBV5-6 | TGTGCCAGCAGCTTCCCGGGACTAGCCATCGCCTACAATGAGCAGTTCTTC | CASSFPGLAIAYNEQFF
TRBD1 | TRBJ2-1 | - | TRBV5-1 | TGCGCCAGCAGCGGGGACAGGGGGCGTTACAATGAGCAGTTCTTC | CASSGDRGRYNEQFF
- | TRBJ1-4 | few | TRBV7-9 | TGTGCCAGCAGCCAACTGACAGGTTGGATTGAAAAACTGTTTTTT | CASSQLTGWIEKLFF
- | TRBJ2-1 | few | TRBV15 | TGTGCCACCAGCAGAGACAGGGGTACCTACAATGAGCAGTTCTTC | CATSRDRGTYNEQFF
- | TRBJ2-7 | - | TRBV14 | TGTGCCAGCAGCCAGGTCATATACGAGCAGTACTTC | CASSQVIYEQYF
TRBD2 | TRBJ2-1 | few | TRBV18 | TGTGCCAGCTCCTCTCCAGGGACTAGCGGGTTAAGCTCCTACAATGAGCAGTTCTTC | CASSSPGTSGLSSYNEQFF
TRBD2 | TRBJ2-3 | - | TRBV11-2 | TGTGCCAGCAGCTTAGTTCGGACTAGTAGCGGCACAGATACGCAGTATTTT | CASSLVRTSSGTDTQYF
- | TRBJ1-4 | few | TRBV2 | TGTGCCAGCAGTGCAGAATATAATGAAAAACTGTTTTTT | CASSAEYNEKLFF
TRBD2 | TRBJ2-7 | - | TRBV10-2 | TGCGCCAGCAGTCAGGCTAGCGGGAGTTTCGACGAGCAGTACTTC | CASSQASGSFDEQYF
TRBD1 | TRBJ2-5 | few | TRBV12-3/TRBV12-4 | TGTGCCAGTAAGAGGGGGCTCGGAGAGACCCAGTACTTC | CASKRGLGETQYF